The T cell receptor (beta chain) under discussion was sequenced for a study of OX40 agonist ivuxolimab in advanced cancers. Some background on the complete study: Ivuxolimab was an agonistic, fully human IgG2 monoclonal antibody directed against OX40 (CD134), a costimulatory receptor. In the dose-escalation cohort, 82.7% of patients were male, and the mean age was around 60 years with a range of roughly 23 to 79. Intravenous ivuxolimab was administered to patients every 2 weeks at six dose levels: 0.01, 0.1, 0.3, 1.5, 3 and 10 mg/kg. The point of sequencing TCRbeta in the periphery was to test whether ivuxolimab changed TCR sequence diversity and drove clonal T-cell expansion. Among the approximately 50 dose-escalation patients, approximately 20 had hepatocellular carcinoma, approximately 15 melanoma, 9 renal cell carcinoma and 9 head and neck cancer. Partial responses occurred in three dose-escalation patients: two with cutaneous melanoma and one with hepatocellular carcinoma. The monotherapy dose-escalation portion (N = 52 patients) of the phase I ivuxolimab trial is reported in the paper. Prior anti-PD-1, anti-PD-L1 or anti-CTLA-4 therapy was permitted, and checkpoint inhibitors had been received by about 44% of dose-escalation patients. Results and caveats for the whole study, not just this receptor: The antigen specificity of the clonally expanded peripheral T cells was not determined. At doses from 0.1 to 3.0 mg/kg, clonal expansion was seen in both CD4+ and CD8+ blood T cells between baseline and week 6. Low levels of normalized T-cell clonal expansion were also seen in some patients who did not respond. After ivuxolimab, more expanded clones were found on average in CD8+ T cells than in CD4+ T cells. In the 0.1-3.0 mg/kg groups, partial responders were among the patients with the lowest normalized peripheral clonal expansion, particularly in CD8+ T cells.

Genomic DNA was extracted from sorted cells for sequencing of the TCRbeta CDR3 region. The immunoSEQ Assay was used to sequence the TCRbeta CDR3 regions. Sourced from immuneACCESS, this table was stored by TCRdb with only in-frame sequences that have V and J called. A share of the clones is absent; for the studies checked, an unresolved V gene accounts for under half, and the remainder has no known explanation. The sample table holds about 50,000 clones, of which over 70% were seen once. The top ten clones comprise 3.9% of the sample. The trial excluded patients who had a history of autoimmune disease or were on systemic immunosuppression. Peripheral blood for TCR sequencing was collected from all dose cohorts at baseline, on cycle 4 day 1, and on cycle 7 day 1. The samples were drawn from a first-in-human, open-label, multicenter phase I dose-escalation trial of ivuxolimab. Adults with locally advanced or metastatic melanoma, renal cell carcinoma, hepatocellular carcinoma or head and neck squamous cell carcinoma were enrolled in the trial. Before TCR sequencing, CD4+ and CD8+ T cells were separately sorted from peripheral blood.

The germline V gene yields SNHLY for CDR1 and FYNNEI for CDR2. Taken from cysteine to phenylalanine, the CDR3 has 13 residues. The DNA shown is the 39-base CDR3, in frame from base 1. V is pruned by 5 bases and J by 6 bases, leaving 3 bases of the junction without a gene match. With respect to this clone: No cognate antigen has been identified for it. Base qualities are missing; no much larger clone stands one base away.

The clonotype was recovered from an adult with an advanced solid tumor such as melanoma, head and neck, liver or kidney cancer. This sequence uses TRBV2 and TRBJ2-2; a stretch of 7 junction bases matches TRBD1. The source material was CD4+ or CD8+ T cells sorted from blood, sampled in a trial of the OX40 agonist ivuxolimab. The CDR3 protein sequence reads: CASSPQGSGELFF. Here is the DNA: TGTGCCAGCAGTCCACAGGGGTCCGGGGAGCTGTTTTTT.